This entry describes one TCR beta chain. The antigen remains undetermined. Data came from immunoSEQ multiplex PCR; TCRdb stores just in-frame clones and leaves some out. The sample lists some 170,000 clones, about 87% occurring once. The germline gives CDR1 LGHNA, CDR2 YNFKEQ. The CDR3 has 13 residues. V was cut by 4 bases and J by 3 bases, with 9 bases left in between. The data stem from a study of cytomegalovirus exposure and HLA in healthy donors. Points from the study as a whole: First-cohort TCR clusters were later found to tend to co-occur in the 120 or so validation repertoires.

The J gene is TRBJ2-5, the V gene TRBV4-2; D may be TRBD1 (5 bases). Material: PBMCs. This receptor was identified in a woman between 25 and 40 years old in good health and CMV-seronegative. The CDR3 region is CASSPDNKETQYF. In nucleotides, the CDR3 is TGTGCCAGCAGCCCGGACAATAAAGAGACCCAGTACTTC.